The rows below give T cell receptor beta chains drawn from one sample of a study of T cells in Graves' hyperthyroidism and ophthalmopathy. TCRdb reprocessed the multiplex PCR reads with MiXCR, giving one entry per CDR3 protein. The sample carries about 480,000 distinct CDR3 sequences, roughly an eighth recorded once. Sequencing was performed on blood. The receptors were sampled from a woman between 18 and 30 years old with Graves' hyperthyroidism. The CDR3 runs from the conserved cysteine through the conserved F or W. A D gene is named only where the DNA matches it firmly. Rows give clone size only sometimes, using once, few, many, or a class for an expanded clone.

j_call	clone_size	v_call	d_call	cdr3_aa	cdr3_nt
TRBJ2-1	few	TRBV25-1	TRBD2	CASSEGGTRASYNEQFF	TGTGCCAGCAGTGAAGGGGGGACTAGAGCTTCCTACAATGAGCAGTTCTTC
TRBJ1-1	many	TRBV3-1	-	CASSHPNTEAFF	TGTGCCAGCAGCCACCCGAACACTGAAGCTTTCTTT
TRBJ2-7	many	TRBV19	-	CASSAELRGAQYF	TGTGCCAGTAGTGCCGAACTCAGGGGCGCGCAGTACTTC
TRBJ2-1	many	TRBV7-3	-	CASSLTFGSSYNEQFF	TGTGCCAGCAGCTTAACGTTCGGGAGTTCCTACAATGAGCAGTTCTTC
TRBJ1-5	many	TRBV18	-	CASSYDRPSKDQPQHF	TGTGCCAGCTCATATGACAGGCCTAGTAAGGATCAGCCCCAGCATTTT
TRBJ2-7	many	TRBV18	TRBD1	CASSGTAIYEQYF	TGTGCCAGCTCTGGGACAGCTATCTACGAGCAGTACTTC
TRBJ2-3	many	TRBV24-1	-	CATSDSREGSTDTQYF	TGTGCCACCAGTGATTCAAGGGAAGGGAGCACAGATACGCAGTATTTT
TRBJ2-7	-	TRBV7-9	-	CASSSTTQPPYEQYF	TGTGCCAGCAGCTCCACGACTCAACCACCTTACGAGCAGTACTTC
TRBJ2-1	many	TRBV6-1	TRBD2	CASSTLAGEVLNEQFF	TGTGCCAGCAGTACCCTAGCGGGAGAGGTCCTCAATGAGCAGTTCTTC
TRBJ2-1	-	TRBV19	-	CASSIRRSYNEQFF	TGTGCCAGTAGTATACGGCGGAGCTACAATGAGCAGTTCTTC
TRBJ2-7	-	TRBV7-9	TRBD2	CASSSLAGASYEQYF	TGTGCCAGCAGCTCCTTAGCGGGAGCGTCCTACGAGCAGTACTTC
TRBJ1-2	many	TRBV6-1	-	CASSEAGAGYTF	TGTGCCAGCAGTGAAGCGGGGGCCGGCTACACCTTC
TRBJ2-1	many	TRBV2	TRBD2	CASSRPGTSGSNEQFF	TGTGCCAGCAGTAGACCCGGGACTAGCGGGAGCAATGAGCAGTTCTTC
TRBJ1-1	many	TRBV4-1	-	CASSQEAGLARGAFF	TGCGCCAGCAGCCAAGAGGCAGGGCTGGCTAGGGGAGCTTTCTTT
TRBJ2-5	few	TRBV4-1	-	CASQQGLAPGPYQETQYF	TGCGCCAGCCAACAAGGGCTGGCCCCGGGACCGTACCAAGAGACCCAGTACTTC
TRBJ1-1	few	TRBV25-1	-	CASSEPRGARTEAFF	TGTGCCAGCAGTGAACCCCGGGGGGCAAGGACTGAAGCTTTCTTT
TRBJ2-3	few	TRBV20-1	TRBD2	CSARDSSGSFTDTQYF	TGCAGTGCTAGAGACTCTAGCGGGTCCTTCACAGATACGCAGTATTTT
TRBJ1-1	-	TRBV29-1	-	CSVEGPGTNTEAFF	TGCAGCGTTGAAGGTCCGGGAACGAACACTGAAGCTTTCTTT
TRBJ2-3	many	TRBV20-1	-	CSAPSRTDTQYF	TGCAGTGCCCCATCACGCACAGATACGCAGTATTTT
TRBJ2-2	many	TRBV24-1	-	CATSVPGGRGIEELFF	TGTGCCACCAGTGTCCCCGGGGGCAGGGGGATCGAGGAGCTGTTTTTT
TRBJ2-2	-	TRBV19	TRBD1	CASNPDRGDTGELFF	TGTGCCAGTAACCCGGACAGGGGGGATACCGGGGAGCTGTTTTTT
TRBJ2-7	-	TRBV20-1	-	CSARILETYEQYF	TGCAGTGCTAGAATTCTAGAGACCTACGAGCAGTACTTC
TRBJ1-1	-	TRBV19	TRBD1	CASSILPDRGPEAFF	TGTGCCAGTAGTATTCTGCCCGACAGGGGGCCTGAAGCTTTCTTT
TRBJ1-1	few	TRBV9	TRBD1	CASSAQQGRTEAFF	TGTGCCAGCAGCGCCCAACAGGGGCGGACTGAAGCTTTCTTT
TRBJ2-1	-	TRBV11-2	-	CASSPGAGNNEQFF	TGTGCCAGCAGCCCCGGGGCAGGGAACAATGAGCAGTTCTTC
TRBJ1-2	many	TRBV19	-	CASSGRQERNYGYTF	TGTGCCAGTAGTGGACGACAGGAACGAAACTATGGCTACACCTTC
TRBJ1-1	many	TRBV5-1	TRBD1	CASSFPPGTGTVGTEAFF	TGCGCCAGCAGCTTCCCCCCAGGGACAGGGACAGTGGGCACTGAAGCTTTCTTT
TRBJ1-2	many	TRBV28	-	CASSAMKGSLNYGYTF	TGTGCCAGCAGTGCCATGAAGGGGTCCCTGAACTATGGCTACACCTTC
TRBJ1-5	-	TRBV19	-	CASSPGGVQPQHF	TGTGCCAGTAGCCCGGGAGGTGTCCAGCCCCAGCATTTT
TRBJ1-4	few	TRBV19	-	CASSNTENEKLFF	TGTGCCAGTAGTAACACAGAGAATGAAAAACTGTTTTTT
TRBJ2-5	many	TRBV24-1	-	CATSDPRQGGGETQYF	TGTGCCACCAGTGACCCACGGCAGGGGGGGGGAGAGACCCAGTACTTC
TRBJ2-5	many	TRBV20-1	TRBD2	CSARILAYQETQYF	TGCAGTGCTAGAATACTAGCGTACCAAGAGACCCAGTACTTC
TRBJ2-1	-	TRBV7-9	TRBD2	CASSLYRLAGVEENNEQFF	TGTGCCAGCAGCTTATATCGGCTAGCGGGAGTCGAGGAAAACAATGAGCAGTTCTTC
TRBJ1-2	many	TRBV9	-	CASSVEPGDYGYTF	TGTGCCAGCAGCGTAGAGCCAGGAGACTATGGCTACACCTTC
TRBJ2-1	many	TRBV20-1	TRBD2	CSARGAALAGTYNEQFF	TGCAGTGCTAGAGGGGCAGCACTAGCGGGGACCTACAATGAGCAGTTCTTC
TRBJ2-2	many	TRBV6-1	TRBD2	CASSYPGGRAAGELFF	TGTGCCAGCAGTTACCCTGGCGGGAGGGCCGCCGGGGAGCTGTTTTTT
TRBJ1-6	many	TRBV2	-	CASSDVRADSPLHF	TGTGCCAGCAGTGACGTCAGGGCGGATTCACCCCTCCACTTT
TRBJ2-3	many	TRBV5-1	TRBD1	CASSFRDRTTDTQYF	TGCGCCAGCAGCTTCCGGGACAGGACAACAGATACGCAGTATTTT
TRBJ2-1	many	TRBV5-1	TRBD2	CASSLVREGRGEQFF	TGCGCCAGCAGCTTGGTACGGGAGGGCCGGGGAGAGCAGTTCTTC
TRBJ1-1	many	TRBV11-2	TRBD1	CASRFRGAAKDTEAFF	TGTGCCAGCAGGTTCAGGGGGGCGGCAAAGGACACTGAAGCTTTCTTT
TRBJ1-1	many	TRBV2	-	CASSEVGSRDTEAFF	TGTGCCAGCAGTGAAGTAGGGAGTAGGGACACTGAAGCTTTCTTT
TRBJ1-4	many	TRBV30	-	CAWTSGAGEKLFF	TGTGCCTGGACGTCGGGGGCCGGGGAAAAACTGTTTTTT
TRBJ1-6	many	TRBV27	-	CASSLVASVYNSPLHF	TGTGCCAGCAGTTTAGTGGCCTCGGTATATAATTCACCCCTCCACTTT
TRBJ2-3	many	TRBV2	-	CASSDGLRRLGDTQYF	TGTGCCAGCAGTGATGGTTTGAGACGGCTAGGGGATACGCAGTATTTT
TRBJ1-5	few	TRBV5-1	-	CASSSDLGPQHF	TGCGCCAGCAGCTCTGACCTGGGGCCCCAGCATTTT
TRBJ2-2	-	TRBV7-3	-	CASSSFDGFGNTGELFF	TGTGCCAGCAGCTCCTTCGACGGGTTCGGGAACACCGGGGAGCTGTTTTTT
TRBJ1-2	-	TRBV29-1	TRBD1	CSVSPGTGELIGYTF	TGCAGCGTAAGTCCCGGGACAGGGGAGTTGATTGGCTACACCTTC
TRBJ1-1	few	TRBV9	-	CASSVDPRTEAFF	TGTGCCAGCAGCGTAGACCCCCGGACTGAAGCTTTCTTT
TRBJ1-1	-	TRBV3-1	-	CASSQDWRGGVGTEAFF	TGTGCCAGCAGCCAAGATTGGCGGGGCGGGGTAGGTACTGAAGCTTTCTTT
TRBJ2-7	few	TRBV19	TRBD2	CASSTQGLAGLSGYEQYF	TGTGCCAGTAGTACCCAGGGACTAGCGGGACTTTCAGGCTACGAGCAGTACTTC
TRBJ2-1	few	TRBV9	-	CASSVEEREQFF	TGTGCCAGTAGCGTAGAGGAGAGAGAGCAGTTCTTC